A selection of T cell receptor beta chains follows, all from one sample in a study of blood T cell repertoires in COVID-19. The table came from immunoSEQ multiplex PCR; TCRdb's copy has only in-frame clones and leaves some out. The sample records some 120,000 clones, over 80% being singletons. Sequencing used peripheral blood. All receptors come from a man between 65 and 79 years old with acute or convalescent COVID-19. Each CDR3 is given with its conserved first and last residue. The D gene is left open where the match is weak. Not all rows give a size; the values are once, few, many and, for expanded clones, a class.

v_call,j_call,clone_size,d_call,cdr3_nt,cdr3_aa
TRBV18,TRBJ2-6,few,.,TGTGCCAGCTCCCGGAGGGGCGGGGCCAACGTCCTGACTTTC,CASSRRGGANVLTF
TRBV6-1,TRBJ2-1,.,TRBD1,TGTGCCAGCAGTGAAATTAAGGGGGCGATCTACAATGAGCAGTTCTTC,CASSEIKGAIYNEQFF
TRBV6-5,TRBJ1-4,.,.,TGTGCCAGCTCCCTCGATGGGAGGGGAAAACTGTTTTTT,CASSLDGRGKLFF
TRBV21-1,TRBJ1-1,.,.,TGTGCCAGCAGTTACCCTGACTGGGGCCCCTCCCTGGAGACTGAAGCTTTCTTT,CASSYPDWGPSLETEAFF
TRBV19,TRBJ1-5,few,TRBD1,TGTGCCAGTCAACCGGGACAGGGTATCCGTCAGCCCCAGCATTTT,CASQPGQGIRQPQHF
TRBV12-3/TRBV12-4,TRBJ1-2,.,.,TGTGCCAGCAGTTTAACAGGGTGGAGCGGCTACACCTTC,CASSLTGWSGYTF
TRBV5-8,TRBJ1-1,.,TRBD1,TGTGCCAGCAGTCCGGGGACAGGGAACACTGAAGCTTTCTTT,CASSPGTGNTEAFF
TRBV4-2,TRBJ1-3,.,TRBD1,TGTGCCAGCAGCCAAGATTGGACAGGGAGCGGAGGAAACACCATATATTTT,CASSQDWTGSGGNTIYF
TRBV11-2,TRBJ1-1,few,.,TGTGCCAGCAGCTTTGGTCTCCGGGGCACTGAAGCTTTCTTT,CASSFGLRGTEAFF
TRBV9,TRBJ2-2,.,TRBD1,TGTGCCAGCAGCGGAGGGACAGGGGGAAACACCGGGGAGCTGTTTTTT,CASSGGTGGNTGELFF
TRBV19,TRBJ2-5,.,.,TGTGCCAGTAGTACCATACAGGGAGAGACCCAGTACTTC,CASSTIQGETQYF
TRBV5-1,TRBJ1-6,.,.,TGCGCCAGCAGCCCCGACAGCCCTTATAATTCACCCCTCCACTTT,CASSPDSPYNSPLHF
TRBV25-1,TRBJ2-7,few,TRBD1,TGTGCCAGCAGTGAAACTGGACAGGCGAGCTCCTACGAGCAGTACTTC,CASSETGQASSYEQYF
TRBV18,TRBJ1-3,.,.,TGTGCCAGCTCACCAAGGACTATCTCTGGAAACACCATATATTTT,CASSPRTISGNTIYF
TRBV4-1,TRBJ2-3,.,TRBD2,TGCGCCAGCAGCCAAGAGTTCAGCGGGGGAGGAGCAGATACGCAGTATTTT,CASSQEFSGGGADTQYF
TRBV7-9,TRBJ2-2,.,TRBD1,TGTGCCAGCAGCCGAACCGACAGGGACACCGGGGAGCTGTTTTTT,CASSRTDRDTGELFF
TRBV2,TRBJ1-2,.,.,TGTGCCAGCAGTGAAGAAGGAGGTTATGGCTACACCTTC,CASSEEGGYGYTF
TRBV6-5,TRBJ2-1,.,TRBD2,TGTATGACTAGCGGCTCCTACAATGAGCAGTTCTTC,CMTSGSYNEQFF
TRBV5-5,TRBJ1-1,.,.,TGTGCCAGCAGTACCTCCCCCCGCGGGAACACTGAAGCTTTCTTT,CASSTSPRGNTEAFF
TRBV12-5,TRBJ2-2,.,.,TGTGCTAGTGGTTCACTGCCAGGGGGGTTCCGCCGGGAGCTGTTTTTT,CASGSLPGGFRRELFF
TRBV11-2,TRBJ2-1,.,TRBD2,TGTGCCAGCCTAAAAAACCCGGTCCGGGGGGATGAGCAGTTCTTC,CASLKNPVRGDEQFF
TRBV5-1,TRBJ2-5,.,.,TGCGCCAGCAGCTCCTATAGTTGGCAAGAGACCCAGTACTTC,CASSSYSWQETQYF
TRBV5-1,TRBJ1-6,many,.,TGCGCCAGCAGCTTGGCGAGGGATTCACCCCTCCACTTT,CASSLARDSPLHF
TRBV2,TRBJ1-2,.,TRBD1,TGTGCCAGCAAAATCGGACAGGACTATGGCTACACCTTC,CASKIGQDYGYTF
TRBV11-3,TRBJ2-1,.,TRBD2,TGTGCCAGCAGCTTAGTCGGTAGCGGGGGTTACAATGAGCAGTTCTTC,CASSLVGSGGYNEQFF
TRBV20-1,TRBJ1-2,.,TRBD1,TGCAGTGCTAGTCGGACAGGGGCGGGTAACTATGGCTACACCTTC,CSASRTGAGNYGYTF
TRBV10-2,TRBJ1-1,few,.,TGCGCCAGCAGTGATAGGAATCGCGGGGGACTCACTGAAGCTTTCTTT,CASSDRNRGGLTEAFF
TRBV6-5,TRBJ1-1,.,TRBD1,TGTGCCAGCAGACCCGGGACAGGGGGAACTGAAGCTTTCTTT,CASRPGTGGTEAFF
TRBV4-1,TRBJ1-3,.,.,TGCGCCAGCAGCCTAAGGACAGACGACACCATATATTTT,CASSLRTDDTIYF
TRBV6-5,TRBJ2-7,.,TRBD2,TGTGCCAGCAGTTATTCCCCTAGCGGGGGCCCCTGGGAGCAGTACTTC,CASSYSPSGGPWEQYF
TRBV15,TRBJ2-5,.,TRBD1,TGTGCCACCAGCAGGGACAGGGCGCAAGAGACCCAGTACTTC,CATSRDRAQETQYF
TRBV5-8,TRBJ1-1,.,.,TGTGCCAGTTTCACAAGACTTGAAGCTTTCTTT,CASFTRLEAFF
TRBV2,TRBJ2-2,.,.,TGTGCCAGCAGTGAAGATCCCAGGTTCGCGAACACCGGGGAGCTGTTTTTT,CASSEDPRFANTGELFF
TRBV5-6,TRBJ1-2,.,.,TGTGCCAGCAGCTTGCCCGGGGGGATCGATGGCTACACCTTC,CASSLPGGIDGYTF
TRBV18,TRBJ2-2,.,.,TGTGCCAGCTCCACCCGGGCGGGCACCGGGGAGCTGTTTTTT,CASSTRAGTGELFF
TRBV6-5,TRBJ1-2,.,.,TGTGCCAGCAGTTATTTGAGTGGGGGACTCTATGGCTACACCTTC,CASSYLSGGLYGYTF
TRBV5-6,TRBJ1-2,few,TRBD1,TGTGCCAGCAGCTTGGCAGGGGGCGGCTACACCTTC,CASSLAGGGYTF
TRBV2,TRBJ1-5,.,.,TGTGCCAGCAGTGACCCCGGGAATCAGCCCCAGCATTTT,CASSDPGNQPQHF
TRBV19,TRBJ1-6,.,TRBD1,TGTGCCAGTAGTAAAACGACAGGGAGTAATTCACCCCTCCACTTT,CASSKTTGSNSPLHF
TRBV4-2,TRBJ1-2,.,.,TGTGCCAGCAGCCCGGGGGAGGGAATGCGCGGCTACACCTTC,CASSPGEGMRGYTF
TRBV2,TRBJ2-5,few,.,TGTGCCAGCAGTGATTCTAGAGCGGCCCAGTACTTC,CASSDSRAAQYF
TRBV30,TRBJ1-1,.,TRBD1,TGTGCCTGGAGCGACAGGGGTTCGGACACTGAAGCTTTCTTT,CAWSDRGSDTEAFF
TRBV5-4,TRBJ1-2,.,TRBD1,TGTGCCAGCGGCTTTGTACAGGGGGCAGACACCTTC,CASGFVQGADTF
TRBV7-2,TRBJ2-1,.,TRBD2,TGTGCCAGCAGCATAGGACTAGCGGGGGGCGAGCAGTTCTTC,CASSIGLAGGEQFF
TRBV5-1,TRBJ2-2,.,.,TGCGCCAGCAGCTTGGGGCCGGGGGTCACCGGGGAGCTGTTTTTT,CASSLGPGVTGELFF
TRBV5-1,TRBJ2-3,.,TRBD2,TGCGCCTCCAGACTAGCGGGGAGCACAGATACGCAGTATTTT,CASRLAGSTDTQYF
TRBV6-1,TRBJ1-1,.,.,TGTGCCAGCAGTGAACCTGGGGGGGGGAGCGCTGAAGCTTTCTTT,CASSEPGGGSAEAFF
TRBV11-2,TRBJ2-2,.,TRBD2,TGTGCCAGCAGCTTTACTAGCGGCTTCGGGGGGGAGCTGTTTTTT,CASSFTSGFGGELFF
TRBV5-1,TRBJ2-7,.,TRBD2,TGCGCCAGCAGCTTGGGGTCGACTAGCGTAGGGGAGCAGTACTTC,CASSLGSTSVGEQYF
TRBV18,TRBJ1-2,.,.,TGTGCCAGCTCACCGAGCGCGGGGCCCGCTAACTATGGCTACACCTTC,CASSPSAGPANYGYTF
TRBV7-2,TRBJ2-5,few,.,TGTGCCAGCAGCTTAGCGGCTAGCTCCCGGGAGACCCAGTACTTC,CASSLAASSRETQYF
TRBV18,TRBJ1-1,.,.,TGTGCCAGCTCAGCGGGGGACAAGAACACTGAAGCTTTCTTT,CASSAGDKNTEAFF
TRBV7-2,TRBJ2-3,once,.,TGTGCCAGCAGCCCAGGGGGGAGCACAGATACGCAGTATTTT,CASSPGGSTDTQYF
TRBV3-1/TRBV3-2,TRBJ2-7,.,.,TGTGCCAGCAGCCAGGACAGAACCTACTACGAGCAGTACTTC,CASSQDRTYYEQYF
TRBV12-3/TRBV12-4,TRBJ2-5,.,.,TGTGCCAGCAGCCCTACCCAAGAGACCCAGTACTTC,CASSPTQETQYF